The 23 T cell receptor beta chains given below trace back to one sample, sequenced in a study of T cell responses to AZD1222 COVID-19 vaccine. Using immunoSEQ multiplex PCR, the repertoire was profiled, and TCRdb retains in-frame clones only, with some absent. The sample includes 95,000 to 150,000 clones, more than 85% of them seen just once. Specimen: peripheral blood, collected on day 0 of AZD1222 vaccination. All receptors come from an adult in good health.

This chain connects TRBV5-6 to TRBJ1-2; possibly TRBD1 for D (6 bases). The CDR3 length is 14 residues. V was cut by 0 bases and J by 2 bases, with 8 bases left in between. The germline V gene has CDR1 SGHDT and CDR2 YYEEEE. Here the CDR3 reads CASSLAGENYGYTF. The CDR3 DNA reads as TGTGCCAGCAGCTTGGCAGGGGAAAACTATGGCTACACCTTC. The full variable domain, its missing parts supplied by reference TRBV5-6 and TRBJ1-2, is DAGVTQSPTHLIKTRGQQVTLRCSPKSGHDTVSWYQQALGQGPQFIFQYYEEEERQRGNFPDRFSGHQFPNYSSELNVNALLLGDSALYLCASSLAGENYGYTFGSGTRLTVV.

The chain uses TRBV20-1 and TRBJ2-1, with D unclear. Per the germline V gene, CDR1 is DFQATT and CDR2 is SNEGSKA (reference sequence). Deletions cut 3 bases from V and 0 bases from J, with 15 bases between. The CDR3 spans 16 residues. DNA of the CDR3: TGCAGTGCTAGTCCCCCCAGCTGGAGCTCCTACAATGAGCAGTTCTTC. Amino acids: CSASPPSWSSYNEQFF.

This clone was detected only a few times. For the CDR3, the DNA is TGTGCCAGCATCGGCCGGGACGGAACCTACGAGCAGTACTTC. Translated, it gives CASIGRDGTYEQYF. The chain has TRBV28 and TRBJ2-7; tentatively, D is TRBD1 or TRBD2 (5 bases each). V was shortened by 7 bases and J by 2 bases, with 15 bases between the two germline ends. Germline CDR1 and CDR2: MDHEN and SYDVKM. This CDR3 has 14 residues.

The chain joins TRBV19 to TRBJ2-7; 7 positions match TRBD1. The CDR3 is made up of 15 amino acids. The V segment lost 5 bases and the J segment 0 bases; nucleotides outside the gene matches: 7. CDR1 LNHDA and CDR2 SQIVND come from the germline V gene (reference sequence). In nucleotides, the CDR3 is TGTGCCAGTAGTGTTCGACAGGGTCCCTCCTACGAGCAGTACTTC. The encoded protein is CASSVRQGPSYEQYF.

A single count supports this clone. The chain employs TRBV28 and TRBJ1-6, with 11 nucleotides matching TRBD1. Looked up from germline, CDR1 is MDHEN and CDR2 is SYDVKM. The CDR3 consists of 20 residues. J lost 0 bases, V lost 5 bases, and 12 bases had no gene match. The CDR3 here is CASSLPLGDRGSSYNSPLHF. DNA of the CDR3: TGTGCCAGCAGTCTACCTTTAGGGGACAGGGGGAGCTCCTATAATTCACCCCTCCACTTT.

The chain recombines TRBV3-1 (or the pseudogene TRBV3-2) with TRBJ2-7, with 9 bases lining up with TRBD1. The CDR3 extends over 14 amino acids. Trimming at V came to 4 bases and at J to 2 bases, leaving 3 bases not matched to a gene. Germline V gives CDR1 LGHDT, CDR2 YNNKEL (reference sequence). CDR3 nucleotide sequence: TGTGCCAGCAGCCCGGGACAGGGAACCTACGAGCAGTACTTC. Translated, it gives CASSPGQGTYEQYF.

V usage is TRBV30 and J usage is TRBJ2-3, with D perhaps matching TRBD1 or TRBD2 (6 bases each). Trimming left V 5 bases short and J 0 bases short, with 9 bases between. Looked up from germline, CDR1 is GTSNPN and CDR2 is SVGIG (reference sequence). The CDR3 extends over 13 amino acids. In nucleotides, the CDR3 is TGTGCCTGGGGGGGGCTGAGCACAGATACGCAGTATTTT. Translating it yields CAWGGLSTDTQYF.

This clone was counted a few times. CDR3 sequence (DNA): TGCGCCAGCAGCTTGGGGGGGTTTCAGGACACTGAAGCTTTCTTT. It translates to CASSLGGFQDTEAFF. V is TRBV5-1 and J is TRBJ1-1, with D tentatively TRBD1 (5 bases). The CDR3 totals 15 residues. CDR1 SGHRS and CDR2 YFSETQ come from the germline V gene. Deletions cut 0 bases from V and 3 bases from J, with 12 bases between.

The chain is built from TRBV11-2 and TRBJ1-3; TRBD1 might be the D (5 bases). CDR3 length: 16 residues. Germline V gene sequence: CDR1 SGHAT, CDR2 FQNNGV. V was pared by 4 bases and J by 0 bases, with 13 bases between. The DNA for the CDR3 is TGTGCCAGCAGCTCGACGGGACTGTCCTCTGGAAACACCATATATTTT. Protein sequence: CASSSTGLSSGNTIYF.

This CDR3 is CASSPTGQNNEQFF. The CDR3 nucleotides are TGTGCCAGCAGTCCCACGGGACAGAACAATGAGCAGTTCTTC. V and J are TRBV6-5 and TRBJ2-1, with 7 positions matching TRBD1. The CDR3 length is 14 residues. Germline assignment: CDR1 MNHEY and CDR2 SVGAGI. Trimming removed 5 bases from V and 5 bases from J; junction bases left unmatched: 6.

This clone has a handful of counts. V and J are TRBV21-1 and TRBJ2-1; the D call TRBD1 from the table was never checked on the DNA. TRBV21-1 is termed a pseudogene. This CDR3 contains 18 residues. CDR3 nucleotides: TGTGCCAGCAGCAAAGTTGGGGACAGGGGGCGTTCCTACAATGAGCAGTTCTTC. Protein sequence: CASSKVGDRGRSYNEQFF.

The genes are TRBV6-6 and TRBJ1-3, with D possibly matching TRBD1 (5 bases). The CDR3 extends over 13 amino acids. Germline values: CDR1 MNHNY, CDR2 SVGAGI (reference sequence). Deletions cut 7 bases from V and 2 bases from J, with 9 bases between. The CDR3 DNA sequence: TGTGCCAGCAACGGGGGTACTGGAAACACCATATATTTT. It translates to CASNGGTGNTIYF.

The chain joins TRBV19 to TRBJ2-1, with D perhaps given as TRBD1 or TRBD2 (5 bases each). V lost 3 bases and J 12 bases, leaving 18 bases between the germline ends. This CDR3 comprises 14 residues. The germline V gene has CDR1 LNHDA and CDR2 SQIVND (reference sequence). CDR3 sequence reads: CASSITGTSFGQFF. CDR3 nucleotide sequence: TGTGCCAGTAGTATCACCGGGACCTCTTTTGGGCAGTTCTTC.

This clone was detected only once. The chain links TRBV6-6 to TRBJ2-5, with D uncertain. CDR3 size: 14 residues. The V end lost 0 bases, the J end lost 4 bases, and 9 bases lay between the germline ends. In germline, CDR1 is MNHNY, CDR2 SVGAGI (reference sequence). CDR3 protein: CASSYSIFGETQYF. CDR3 in DNA: TGTGCCAGCAGTTACTCGATATTTGGAGAGACCCAGTACTTC.

This rearrangement joins TRBV5-4 to TRBJ2-3; 11 bases match TRBD1. This CDR3 region has 15 residues. Germline V gene data show CDR1 as SGHNT and CDR2 as YYREEE (reference sequence). Unmatched junction bases numbered 6, after V lost 4 bases and J lost 5 bases. CDR3 nucleotides: TGTGCCAGCAGCCGCGTGGACAGGGGGCAAGATACGCAGTATTTT. It codes for CASSRVDRGQDTQYF.

This clone was seen just once. The CDR3 nucleotides read TGTGCCAGCAGTGGTTCGGGAGGGTATGGGGCGCAGCCCCAGCATTTT. This sequence encodes CASSGSGGYGAQPQHF. The genes are TRBV6-1 and TRBJ1-5, with TRBD1 as a possible D gene (5 bases). CDR3 length equals 16 residues. Germline V gene data show CDR1 as MNHNS and CDR2 as SASEGT. V was trimmed by 4 bases and J by 7 bases, leaving 20 bases between them.

The chain uses TRBV20-1 and TRBJ2-2, with 8 bases fitting TRBD2. This CDR3 has 15 residues. With V trimmed by 3 bases and J by 2 bases, 5 bases remained unmatched. Germline CDR1 DFQATT, CDR2 SNEGSKA (reference sequence). The CDR3 here is CSASDTSGNTGELFF. CDR3 coding DNA: TGCAGTGCTAGTGATACTAGCGGCAACACCGGGGAGCTGTTTTTT.

The chain recombines TRBV15 with TRBJ2-1; TRBD1 matches at 7 bases. V lost 1 base to trimming and J lost 9 bases; unmatched junction nucleotides: 9. The CDR3 consists of 15 residues. The germline V gene has CDR1 LNHNV and CDR2 YYDKDF (reference sequence). For the CDR3, the DNA is TGTGCCACCAGCAGAGGGCTTGACAGGGAAATTGAGCAGTTCTTC. This sequence encodes CATSRGLDREIEQFF.

The chain is built from TRBV2 and TRBJ2-7, with D possibly being TRBD1 (5 bases). V was clipped by 3 bases and J by 0 bases, with 9 bases between them. Germline V gives CDR1 SNHLY, CDR2 FYNNEI. This CDR3 is 14 amino acids long. CDR3 loop: CASSDRQLSYEQYF. CDR3 nucleotides: TGTGCCAGCAGTGATCGACAGCTCTCCTACGAGCAGTACTTC.

The V call is TRBV2, the J call TRBJ1-2; tentative D call: TRBD1 (6 bases). Deletions cut 8 bases from V and 8 bases from J, with 15 bases between. The CDR3 totals 12 residues. Germline assignment: CDR1 SNHLY and CDR2 FYNNEI. The CDR3 sequence: CASLNRVKGYTF. CDR3 sequence (DNA): TGTGCCAGCCTTAACAGGGTGAAGGGCTACACCTTC.

This rearrangement joins TRBV18 to TRBJ2-5; 12 bases match TRBD1. Looked up from germline, CDR1 is KGHSH and CDR2 is LQKENI. V gave up 4 bases and J gave up 0 bases; unmatched junction bases: 6. This CDR3 comprises 17 residues. The CDR3 loop reads CASSLGTGGSYQETQYF. The DNA of the CDR3 is TGTGCCAGCTCACTGGGGACAGGGGGCTCGTACCAAGAGACCCAGTACTTC.

This chain links TRBV4-1 with TRBJ1-2; TRBD1 agrees at 9 bases. CDR3 length equals 13 residues. From germline, CDR1 is MGHRA and CDR2 YSYEKL. With V trimmed by 3 bases and J by 4 bases, 0 bases remained unmatched. Here the CDR3 reads CASSQTGGYGYTF. In DNA, the CDR3 is TGCGCCAGCAGCCAGACAGGGGGCTATGGCTACACCTTC.

This clone was detected once. The chain couples TRBV11-2 to TRBJ2-1, with no clear D. Germline V CDR1 and CDR2: SGHAT, FQNNGV. CDR3 size: 14 residues. The V end was cut by 6 bases, the J end by 7 bases, with 16 bases between. The CDR3 reads CASRPPFSRNEQFF. In DNA form, the CDR3 reads TGTGCCAGCAGGCCCCCCTTTTCTAGGAATGAGCAGTTCTTC.